The 29 T cell receptor beta chains in this list originate from one sample, sequenced in a study of T cells after yellow fever vaccination. TCRdb recomputed calls from the 5' RACE reads with MiXCR, one row per CDR3 protein. The data contain hundreds of thousands of distinct CDR3 sequences, 8.5% to 10% of them singletons. Sequencing was performed on CD4+ T cells sorted from PBMCs, taken 5 days after the yellow fever booster vaccination. Receptors originate from a young man who received the YFV17D yellow fever vaccine.

This clonotype has a count of ten or more. This chain connects TRBV7-2 to TRBJ2-3; 7 nucleotides match TRBD2. The CDR3 covers 15 residues. Trimming cost V 5 bases and J 2 bases; bases outside gene matches: 7. Germline loops: CDR1 SGHTA, CDR2 FQGNSA. The DNA for the CDR3 is TGTGCCAGCAGCCAGCTGGGGGGGACCACAGATACGCAGTATTTT. This sequence encodes CASSQLGGTTDTQYF. The full variable domain, rest sourced from reference TRBV7-2 and TRBJ2-3, is GAGVSQSPSNKVTEKGKDVELRCDPISGHTALYWYRQSLGQGLEFLIYFQGNSAPDKSGLPSDRFSAERTGGSVSTLTIQRTQQEDSAVYLCASSQLGGTTDTQYFGPGTRLTVL.

This clonotype was counted between two and nine times. The chain recombines TRBV30 with TRBJ2-3; D might be TRBD2 (6 bases). The germline gives CDR1 GTSNPN, CDR2 SVGIG (reference sequence). This CDR3 has 15 amino acids. Trimming took off 3 bases at V and 6 bases at J, with 19 bases between the two ends. The CDR3 nucleotides are TGTGCCTGGAGCGGGGACTTGAAGTATTGGGATACGCAGTATTTT. It is translated as CAWSGDLKYWDTQYF.

This clonotype appeared a few times. CDR3 residues: CSATGTSVNEQFF. The CDR3 DNA sequence: TGCAGTGCAACCGGGACTAGCGTCAATGAGCAGTTCTTC. The chain links TRBV20-1 to TRBJ2-1; TRBD2 matches 10 bases. Looked up from germline, CDR1 is DFQATT and CDR2 is SNEGSKA (reference sequence). The CDR3 spans 13 residues. The trim removed 6 bases at V and 6 bases at J, leaving 5 bases unmatched.

This clonotype showed up just a few times. This rearrangement joins TRBV2 to TRBJ2-3; D gene ambiguous. Trimming removed 6 bases from V and 1 base from J, with 8 bases in between. This CDR3 has 13 residues. The germline V gene has CDR1 SNHLY and CDR2 FYNNEI. CDR3 nucleotides: TGTGCCAGCAGACCCCAGGGCACAGATACGCAGTATTTT. It translates to CASRPQGTDTQYF.

The rearrangement uses TRBV11-2 and TRBJ2-5, with 10 bases lining up with TRBD2. In germline, CDR1 is SGHAT, CDR2 FQNNGV. The CDR3 is made up of 15 amino acids. The ends lost 5 bases at V and 5 bases at J; junction bases unmatched: 8. CDR3 DNA: TGTGCCAGCAGCCCCCCGGGTAGCGGGGGGGAGACCCAGTACTTC. Its protein is CASSPPGSGGETQYF.

The chain combines TRBV7-9 with TRBJ2-3; tentative D call: TRBD2 (6 bases). CDR3 length: 15 amino acids. Germline V gene lookup returns CDR1 SEHNR and CDR2 FQNEAQ (reference sequence). Trimming removed 3 bases from V and 2 bases from J, with 12 bases in between. This CDR3 reads CASSLTRGTTDTQYF. The CDR3 DNA reads TGTGCCAGCAGCTTGACTCGGGGGACCACAGATACGCAGTATTTT.

This clonotype was picked up a small number of times. The chain carries TRBV7-6 and TRBJ1-5, with no clear D. The V gene's germline CDR1 is SGHVS and CDR2 FNYEAQ. The V end lost 3 bases, the J end lost 5 bases, and 11 bases lay between the germline ends. The CDR3 totals 14 residues. The CDR3 is CASSFGSRDQPQHF. For the CDR3, the DNA is TGTGCCAGCAGCTTTGGGTCGCGGGATCAGCCCCAGCATTTT. Looking up the rest from reference TRBV7-6 and TRBJ1-5 gives the full variable domain: GAGVSQSPRYKVTKRGQDVALRCDPISGHVSLYWYRQALGQGPEFLTYFNYEAQQDKSGLPNDRFSAERPEGSISTLTIQRTEQRDSAMYRCASSFGSRDQPQHFGDGTRLSIL.

This clonotype was seen repeatedly, ten times or more. The V and J genes are TRBV21-1 and TRBJ2-7; the table's D call of TRBD1 was not tested on the DNA. TRBV21-1 is an annotated pseudogene. This CDR3 contains 18 residues. CDR3 protein: CASSKVMGRQGVSYEQYV. CDR3 nucleotide sequence: TGTGCCAGCAGCAAAGTAATGGGCAGACAGGGCGTCTCCTACGAGCAGTACGTC.

The chain combines TRBV11-2 with TRBJ2-1; 8 bases map to TRBD2. The germline V gene encodes CDR1 SGHAT and CDR2 FQNNGV. Trimming cost V 11 bases and J 9 bases; bases outside gene matches: 9. The CDR3 consists of 12 residues. The CDR3: CAQGGGFGEQFF. For the CDR3, the DNA is TGTGCCCAAGGCGGGGGGTTCGGTGAGCAGTTCTTC.

The chain links TRBV5-6 to TRBJ1-2; D gene uncertain. The germline gives CDR1 SGHDT, CDR2 YYEEEE. The CDR3 is 11 amino acids. Trimming took 4 bases from V and 3 from J, leaving 4 bases between them. DNA for the CDR3: TGTGCCAGCAGCGGTTACTATGGCTACACCTTC. This translates into CASSGYYGYTF.

This clonotype was picked up many times. This rearrangement joins TRBV4-3 to TRBJ1-3; D uncertain. Looked up from germline, CDR1 is LGHNA and CDR2 is YSLEER. Trimming removed 0 bases at V and 7 bases at J, with 7 bases between. The CDR3 is made up of 13 amino acids. The CDR3 bases are TGCGCCAGCAGCCAAGATTTGGGTAACACCATATATTTT. It codes for CASSQDLGNTIYF.

This clonotype came up many times. The chain joins TRBV12-3 or TRBV12-4 to TRBJ2-2; D is unclear. The V gene lost 6 bases and the J gene lost 0 bases, with 17 bases spanning the gap. The CDR3 spans 17 residues. The DNA of the CDR3 is TGTGCCAGCAGATATAGAGACTTGCAAGCGAACACCGGGGAGCTGTTTTTT. Its protein product is CASRYRDLQANTGELFF.

This clonotype was picked up a small number of times. The chain uses TRBV12-3 or TRBV12-4 and TRBJ2-2; 8 positions match TRBD2. V lost 8 bases to trimming and J lost 0 bases; unmatched junction nucleotides: 2. This CDR3 contains 14 residues. The CDR3: CASRGGPNTGELFF. The CDR3 region has the DNA TGTGCCAGCCGGGGGGGCCCGAACACCGGGGAGCTGTTTTTT.

This clonotype has at least ten counts. V gene TRBV5-1 combines with J gene TRBJ1-1; 7 bases line up with TRBD1. CDR3 length: 15 residues. V lost 0 bases, J lost 0 bases, and 2 bases stayed unmatched. In germline, CDR1 is SGHRS, CDR2 YFSETQ. The CDR3 DNA reads as TGCGCCAGCAGCTTGGGGGACAGCATGAACACTGAAGCTTTCTTT. Residues: CASSLGDSMNTEAFF.

V gene TRBV19 combines with J gene TRBJ2-7, with 8 bases matching TRBD1. Germline CDR1 reads LNHDA; CDR2 reads SQIVND (reference sequence). This CDR3 region has 15 residues. After removal of 6 bases from V and 1 base from J, the junction contained 8 bases not matched to a gene. The CDR3, as DNA: TGTGCCAGTAGGCGGTCGGACAGGGATTCCTACGAGCAGTACTTC. This translates into CASRRSDRDSYEQYF. The full variable domain, in which reference TRBV19 and TRBJ2-7 provide the parts outside the CDR3, is DGGITQSPKYLFRKEGQNVTLSCEQNLNHDAMYWYRQDPGQGLRLIYYSQIVNDFQKGDIAEGYSVSREKKESFPLTVTSAQKNPTAFYLCASRRSDRDSYEQYFGPGTRLTVT.

The table lists this clonotype with many counts. The V call is TRBV12-3 or TRBV12-4, the J call TRBJ2-1; 10 bases align to TRBD2. CDR3 size: 16 residues. The V segment lost 3 bases and the J segment 7 bases; nucleotides outside the gene matches: 9. CDR3 residues: CASSFPQSGGANEQFF. CDR3 in DNA: TGTGCCAGCAGTTTTCCCCAGAGCGGGGGGGCAAATGAGCAGTTCTTC.

The chain joins TRBV4-1 to TRBJ1-6; 7 positions agree with TRBD1. Germline loops: CDR1 MGHRA, CDR2 YSYEKL. Germline trimming cut 2 bases from V and 8 bases from J; bases unmatched to any gene: 9. This CDR3 is built from 16 residues. The CDR3 DNA reads as TGCGCCAGCAGCCAACCCAGACAGGGTGGTGATTCACCCCTCCACTTT. It encodes CASSQPRQGGDSPLHF.

This clonotype was recorded a few times. The chain carries TRBV12-5 and TRBJ1-5; D unclear. This CDR3 has 11 amino acids. Trimming stripped 2 bases from V and 6 bases from J, with 2 bases between. The germline gives CDR1 LGHNT, CDR2 FRNRAP. The CDR3 here is CASGLFQPQHF. The CDR3 DNA is TGTGCTAGTGGTTTGTTTCAGCCCCAGCATTTT.

This clonotype was recorded many times. This chain joins TRBV10-2 and TRBJ2-1, with TRBD2 identical over 10 bases. Trimming at V came to 11 bases and at J to 7 bases, leaving 8 bases not matched to a gene. The CDR3 has 13 amino acids. From germline, CDR1 is WSHSY and CDR2 SAAADI. CDR3 protein: CASWTSGTNEQFF. CDR3 DNA: TGCGCCTCGTGGACTAGCGGTACAAATGAGCAGTTCTTC.

The chain couples TRBV2 to TRBJ1-4, with D unresolved. Trimming shortened V by 4 bases and J by 10 bases, and 16 bases separated the two germline ends. Per the germline V gene, CDR1 is SNHLY and CDR2 is FYNNEI. The length of the CDR3 is 14 residues. In DNA form, the CDR3 reads TGTGCCAGCAGTGTTTCGGGAGGGCGGCGAAAACTGTTTTTT. Residues: CASSVSGGRRKLFF.

The chain couples TRBV5-1 to TRBJ2-1; the match to TRBD2 covers 8 bases. The V gene's germline CDR1 is SGHRS and CDR2 YFSETQ. This CDR3 region has 18 residues. V shed 9 bases, J shed 0 bases, and the junction held 17 bases outside the gene matches. CDR3 region: CATSPGGGALSSYNEQFF. The CDR3 bases are TGCGCCACTTCCCCGGGGGGGGGGGCCCTTAGCTCCTACAATGAGCAGTTCTTC. The whole variable domain, remainder taken from reference TRBV5-1 and TRBJ2-1, is KAGVTQTPRYLIKTRGQQVTLSCSPISGHRSVSWYQQTPGQGLQFLFEYFSETQRNKGNFPGRFSGRQFSNSRSEMNVSTLELGDSALYLCATSPGGGALSSYNEQFFGPGTRLTVL.

The chain combines TRBV5-4 with TRBJ2-7; 7 nucleotides agree with TRBD1. Trimming cost V 4 bases and J 1 base; bases outside gene matches: 8. The germline V gene has CDR1 SGHNT and CDR2 YYREEE (reference sequence). CDR3 length equals 15 residues. The DNA of the CDR3 is TGTGCCAGCAGCAGGCCCGGACAGGATTCCTACGAGCAGTACGTC. Residues: CASSRPGQDSYEQYV.

The chain combines TRBV27 with TRBJ1-1; the match to TRBD1 covers 7 bases. With 0 bases clipped from V and 4 bases from J, the junction kept 5 bases outside the gene matches. The germline CDR1 and CDR2 sequences are MNHEY and SMNVEV (reference sequence). The CDR3 is made up of 15 amino acids. CDR3: CASSLSKGGGTEAFF. The CDR3 DNA reads TGTGCCAGCAGTTTATCGAAAGGGGGCGGCACTGAAGCTTTCTTT.

This clonotype has only a few counts. The chain has TRBV7-2 and TRBJ1-2; D gene unclear. CDR3 length equals 14 residues. Germline V gene lookup returns CDR1 SGHTA and CDR2 FQGNSA. V lost 1 base and J lost 9, with 15 bases in between. CDR3 nucleotide sequence: TGTGCCAGCAGCTTAGTTCCACTAGAGCCAAGCTACACCTTC. Protein sequence: CASSLVPLEPSYTF.

In this sample, this clonotype turned up a few times. The genes are TRBV19 and TRBJ1-5, with D possibly matching TRBD1 (5 bases). The CDR3 totals 15 residues. V dropped 7 bases and J dropped 3 bases, with 16 bases sitting between them. Germline V gives CDR1 LNHDA, CDR2 SQIVND (reference sequence). CDR3 region: CASMGLQGINQPQHF. The DNA of the CDR3 is TGTGCCAGTATGGGCCTTCAGGGAATCAATCAGCCCCAGCATTTT. The whole variable domain, filled in from reference TRBV19 and TRBJ1-5, reads DGGITQSPKYLFRKEGQNVTLSCEQNLNHDAMYWYRQDPGQGLRLIYYSQIVNDFQKGDIAEGYSVSREKKESFPLTVTSAQKNPTAFYLCASMGLQGINQPQHFGDGTRLSIL.

The gene calls are TRBV6-5 and TRBJ2-3; TRBD2 aligns across 8 bases. The CDR3 sequence is 16 residues long. Germline-derived CDR1 and CDR2 are MNHEY and SVGAGI. V trimming: 7 bases; J trimming: 0 bases; junction bases outside the gene matches: 9. The CDR3 loop is CASKVLSGGSTDTQYF. The CDR3 region has the DNA TGTGCCAGCAAGGTGTTAAGCGGGGGAAGCACAGATACGCAGTATTTT.

This clonotype was detected only a few times. The V gene is TRBV18, the J gene TRBJ1-4; D is uncertain. V dropped 7 bases and J dropped 2 bases, with 8 bases sitting between them. This CDR3 contains 13 residues. Germline assignment: CDR1 KGHSH and CDR2 LQKENI. This CDR3 reads CASLRGTNEKLFF. The CDR3 DNA sequence: TGTGCCAGCTTACGCGGCACTAATGAAAAACTGTTTTTT.

The CDR3 protein is CASSLDTGFGQPQHF. CDR3 in DNA: TGTGCCAGCAGCTTAGACACAGGGTTCGGACAGCCCCAGCATTTT. The chain is built from TRBV7-9 and TRBJ1-5, with D perhaps TRBD1 (6 bases). V was clipped by 1 base and J by 7 bases, with 14 bases between them. Germline CDR1 reads SEHNR; CDR2 reads FQNEAQ (reference sequence). This CDR3 has 15 residues.

This clonotype has a handful of counts. The V call is TRBV5-1, the J call TRBJ1-2; 7 bases fit TRBD1. CDR3 length: 15 residues. After removal of 0 bases from V and 3 bases from J, the junction contained 5 bases not matched to a gene. Germline CDR1 reads SGHRS; CDR2 reads YFSETQ. This CDR3 is CASSLGQGIDYGYTF. CDR3 in DNA: TGCGCCAGCAGCTTGGGACAGGGTATTGACTATGGCTACACCTTC.